This T cell receptor beta chain was recorded in a study of T-cell memory formation after mild COVID-19. Study in general: TCR clusters mostly belonged to single donors.

This clonotype was seen a few times. TCRdb redid the calling of the 5' RACE reads with MiXCR, one entry per CDR3 protein. Of hundreds of thousands of distinct CDR3 sequences listed, 18% are singletons. The receptor was isolated from an adult woman who had mild COVID-19 (a few samples of this study predate the infection). Cell type and time point are not known. The sample taken for sequencing was PBMCs or a T cell subset sorted from them (not recorded which).

CDR3 region: CASSPQGRVRDYGYTF. DNA for the CDR3: TGTGCCAGCAGCCCGCAGGGGAGGGTGCGGGACTATGGCTACACCTTC. This chain joins TRBV7-9 and TRBJ1-2; maybe TRBD1 (6 bases). The CDR3 is 16 residues long. Germline CDR1 is SEHNR and CDR2 is FQNEAQ (reference sequence). Between the trimmed V and J ends, which lost 5 bases and 3 bases, there was a span of 19 bases.